Below, one T cell receptor (beta chain) is given with its context. The record originates from a study of T cells after somatic rescue of genetic block. Trimming cost V 10 bases and J 3 bases, with 19 bases left between them. Looked up from germline, CDR1 is ENHRY and CDR2 is SYGVKD. CDR3 length: 15 amino acids. Some clones are missing from TCRdb's copy, which holds only in-frame ones; the method was immunoSEQ multiplex PCR. The sample yields 110,000 or so clones, about 93% seen once. V is TRBV10-3 and J is TRBJ2-4; D call uncertain. The clonotype was recovered from a young woman. The source material was peripheral blood mononuclear cells (PBMCs). CDR3 bases: TGTGCCACCGAACAAGGGCGAATCGGCAAAAACATTCAGTACTTC. Translated, it gives CATEQGRIGKNIQYF.